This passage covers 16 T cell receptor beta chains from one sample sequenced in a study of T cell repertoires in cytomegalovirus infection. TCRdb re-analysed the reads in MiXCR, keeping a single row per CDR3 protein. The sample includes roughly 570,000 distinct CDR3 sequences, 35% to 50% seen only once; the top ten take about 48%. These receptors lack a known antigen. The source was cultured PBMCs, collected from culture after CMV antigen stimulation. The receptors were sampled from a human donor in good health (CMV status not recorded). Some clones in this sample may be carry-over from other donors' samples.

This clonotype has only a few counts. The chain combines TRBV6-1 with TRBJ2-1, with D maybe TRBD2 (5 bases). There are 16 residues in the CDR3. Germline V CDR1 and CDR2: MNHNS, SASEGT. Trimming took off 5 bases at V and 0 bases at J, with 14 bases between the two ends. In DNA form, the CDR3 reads TGTGCCAGCAGTAGGGAGAGCGCCAGCTCCTACAATGAGCAGTTCTTC. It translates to CASSRESASSYNEQFF.

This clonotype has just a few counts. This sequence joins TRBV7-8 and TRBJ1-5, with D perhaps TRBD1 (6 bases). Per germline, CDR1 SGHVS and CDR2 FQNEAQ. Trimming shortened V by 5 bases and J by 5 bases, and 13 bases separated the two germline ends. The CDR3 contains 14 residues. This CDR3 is CASSPSRGDQPQHF. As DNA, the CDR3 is TGTGCCAGCAGCCCAAGTAGGGGGGATCAGCCCCAGCATTTT.

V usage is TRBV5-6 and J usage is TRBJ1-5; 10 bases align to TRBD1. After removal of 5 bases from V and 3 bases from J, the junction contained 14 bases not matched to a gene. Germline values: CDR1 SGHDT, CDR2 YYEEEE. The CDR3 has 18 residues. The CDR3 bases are TGTGCCAGCAGTTCTTTGGGGGGGACAGGGGAAGACAATCAGCCCCAGCATTTT. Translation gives CASSSLGGTGEDNQPQHF.

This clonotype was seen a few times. The CDR3 protein is CASSSQGATQYF. CDR3 bases: TGTGCCAGCAGCTCTCAGGGGGCTACGCAGTATTTT. The gene calls are TRBV7-9 and TRBJ2-3; 8 positions agree with TRBD1. Germline lookup yields CDR1 SEHNR and CDR2 FQNEAQ (reference sequence). CDR3 length: 12 residues. The ends lost 4 bases at V and 8 bases at J; junction bases unmatched: 2.

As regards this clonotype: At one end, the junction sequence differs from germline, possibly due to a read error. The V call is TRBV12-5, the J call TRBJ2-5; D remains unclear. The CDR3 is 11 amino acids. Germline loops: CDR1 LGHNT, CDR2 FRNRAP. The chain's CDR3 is CASGLGETQYF. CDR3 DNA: TGTGCTAGTGGGTTGGGAGAGACCCAGTACTTC.

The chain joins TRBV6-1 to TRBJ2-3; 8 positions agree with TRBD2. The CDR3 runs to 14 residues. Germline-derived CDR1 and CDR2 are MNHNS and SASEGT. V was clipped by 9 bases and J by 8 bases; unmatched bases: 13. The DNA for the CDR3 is TGTGCCAGTACCCAGGGACTAGGGAAATTTACGCAGTATTTT. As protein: CASTQGLGKFTQYF.

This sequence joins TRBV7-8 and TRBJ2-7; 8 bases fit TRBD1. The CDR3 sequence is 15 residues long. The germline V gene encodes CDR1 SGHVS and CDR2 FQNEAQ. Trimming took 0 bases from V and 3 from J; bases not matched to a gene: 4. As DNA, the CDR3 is TGTGCCAGCAGCTTAGCGGTAGGACAGGGCTACGAGCAGTACTTC. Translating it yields CASSLAVGQGYEQYF.

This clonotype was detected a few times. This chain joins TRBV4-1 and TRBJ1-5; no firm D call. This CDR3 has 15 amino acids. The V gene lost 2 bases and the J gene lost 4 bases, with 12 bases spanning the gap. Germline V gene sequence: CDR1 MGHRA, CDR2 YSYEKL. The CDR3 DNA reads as TGCGCCAGCAGCCAAAATCGCATTGCGAATCAGCCCCAGCATTTT. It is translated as CASSQNRIANQPQHF.

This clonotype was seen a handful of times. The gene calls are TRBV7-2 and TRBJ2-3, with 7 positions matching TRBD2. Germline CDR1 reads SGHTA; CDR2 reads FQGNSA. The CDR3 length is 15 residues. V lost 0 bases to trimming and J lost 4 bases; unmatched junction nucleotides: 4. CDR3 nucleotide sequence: TGTGCCAGCAGCTTAGCGGGAGGGCATTCAGATACGCAGTATTTT. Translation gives CASSLAGGHSDTQYF.

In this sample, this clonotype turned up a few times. As DNA, the CDR3 is TGTGCCAGCAGCTTTACAGGGTCCGCCTACGAGCAGTACTTC. Its protein is CASSFTGSAYEQYF. The J gene is TRBJ2-7, the V gene TRBV11-2; possibly TRBD1 for D (6 bases). Per the germline V gene, CDR1 is SGHAT and CDR2 is FQNNGV. V was pared by 3 bases and J by 2 bases, with 11 bases between. CDR3 length equals 14 residues. Supplemented by reference TRBV11-2 and TRBJ2-7, the full variable domain reads EAGVAQSPRYKIIEKRQSVAFWCNPISGHATLYWYQQILGQGPKLLIQFQNNGVVDDSQLPKDRFSAERLKGVDSTLKIQPAKLEDSAVYLCASSFTGSAYEQYFGPGTRLTVT.

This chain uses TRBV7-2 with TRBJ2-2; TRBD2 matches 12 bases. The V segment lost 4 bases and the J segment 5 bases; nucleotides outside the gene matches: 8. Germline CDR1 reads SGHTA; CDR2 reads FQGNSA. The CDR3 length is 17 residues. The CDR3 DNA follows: TGTGCCAGCAGCTGGGGGGCCGGGACTAGCGGGACCGGGGAGCTGTTTTTT. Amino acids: CASSWGAGTSGTGELFF.

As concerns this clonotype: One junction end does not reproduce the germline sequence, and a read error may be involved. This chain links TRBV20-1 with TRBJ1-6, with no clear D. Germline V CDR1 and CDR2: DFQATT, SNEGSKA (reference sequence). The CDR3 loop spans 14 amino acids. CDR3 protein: CSARSREPGSSLHF. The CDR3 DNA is TGCAGTGCTAGATCCCGTGAGCCGGGTTCATCCCTCCACTTT.

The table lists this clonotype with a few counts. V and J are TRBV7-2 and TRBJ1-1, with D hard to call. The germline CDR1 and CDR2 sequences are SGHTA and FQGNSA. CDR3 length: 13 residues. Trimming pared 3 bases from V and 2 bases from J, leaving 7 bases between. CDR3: CASSFWGNTEAFF. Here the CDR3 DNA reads TGTGCCAGCAGCTTCTGGGGTAACACTGAAGCTTTCTTT.

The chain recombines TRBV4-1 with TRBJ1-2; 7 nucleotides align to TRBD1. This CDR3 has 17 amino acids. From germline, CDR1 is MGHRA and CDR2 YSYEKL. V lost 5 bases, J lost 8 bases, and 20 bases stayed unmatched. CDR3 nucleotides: TGCGCCAGCAGCTCCCGGGACAGCGCGTTTGGGGCCTACGGCTACACCTTC. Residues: CASSSRDSAFGAYGYTF.

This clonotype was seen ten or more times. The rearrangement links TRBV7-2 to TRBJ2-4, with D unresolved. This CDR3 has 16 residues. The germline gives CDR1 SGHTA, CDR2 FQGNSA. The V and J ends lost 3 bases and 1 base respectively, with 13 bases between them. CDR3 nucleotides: TGTGCCAGCAGCTTTCAATCCGGTGGGGCCAAAAACATTCAGTACTTC. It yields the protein CASSFQSGGAKNIQYF.

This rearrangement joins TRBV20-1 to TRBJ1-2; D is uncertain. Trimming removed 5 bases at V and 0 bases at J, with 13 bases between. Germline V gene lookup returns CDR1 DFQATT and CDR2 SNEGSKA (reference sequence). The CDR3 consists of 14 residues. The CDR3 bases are TGCAGTGCTCTAGGACCCAGTACTAACTATGGCTACACCTTC. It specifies CSALGPSTNYGYTF.